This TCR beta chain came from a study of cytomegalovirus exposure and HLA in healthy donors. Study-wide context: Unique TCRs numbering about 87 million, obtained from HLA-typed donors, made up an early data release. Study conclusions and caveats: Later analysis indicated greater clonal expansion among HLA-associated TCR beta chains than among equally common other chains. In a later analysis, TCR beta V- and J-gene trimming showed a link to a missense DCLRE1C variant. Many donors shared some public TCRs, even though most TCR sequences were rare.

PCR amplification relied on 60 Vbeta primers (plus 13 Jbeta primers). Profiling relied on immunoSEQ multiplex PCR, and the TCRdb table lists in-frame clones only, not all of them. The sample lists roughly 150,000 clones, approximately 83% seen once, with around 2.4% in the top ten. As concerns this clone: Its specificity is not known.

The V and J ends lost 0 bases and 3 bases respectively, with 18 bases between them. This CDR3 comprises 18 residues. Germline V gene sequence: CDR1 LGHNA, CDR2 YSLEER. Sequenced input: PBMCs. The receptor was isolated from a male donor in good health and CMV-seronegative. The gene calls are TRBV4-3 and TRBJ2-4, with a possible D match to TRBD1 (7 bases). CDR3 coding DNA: TGCGCCAGCAGCCAAGATCCGAGGGCAGGGGGAGGCAAAAACATTCAGTACTTC. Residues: CASSQDPRAGGGKNIQYF.